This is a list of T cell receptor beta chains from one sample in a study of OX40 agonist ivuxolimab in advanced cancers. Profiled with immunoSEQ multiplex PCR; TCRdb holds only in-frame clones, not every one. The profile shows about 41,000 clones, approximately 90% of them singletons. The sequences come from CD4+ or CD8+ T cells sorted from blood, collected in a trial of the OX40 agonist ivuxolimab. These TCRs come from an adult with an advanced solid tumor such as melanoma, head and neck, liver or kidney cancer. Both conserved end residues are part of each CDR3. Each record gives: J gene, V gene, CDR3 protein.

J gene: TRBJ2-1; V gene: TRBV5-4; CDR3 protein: CASSLSAGATYNEQFF
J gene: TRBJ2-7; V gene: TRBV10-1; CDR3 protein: CASTQGGQRLYEQYF
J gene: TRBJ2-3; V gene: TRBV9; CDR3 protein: CASSVGGSPRDTQYF
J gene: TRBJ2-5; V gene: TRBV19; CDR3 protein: CASSFQGQETQYF
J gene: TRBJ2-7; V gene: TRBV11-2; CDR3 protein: CASSLEMAGGEQYF
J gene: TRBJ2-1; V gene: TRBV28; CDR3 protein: CASNPGLAGGHNEQFF
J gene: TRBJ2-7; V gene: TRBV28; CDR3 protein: CASSLRGQSYEQYF
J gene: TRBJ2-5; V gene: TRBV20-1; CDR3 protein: CSARGGETQYF
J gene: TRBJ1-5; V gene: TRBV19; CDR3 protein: CASTGGGFYQPQHF
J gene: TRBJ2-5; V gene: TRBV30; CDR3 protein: CAWMGLAGGRQETQYF
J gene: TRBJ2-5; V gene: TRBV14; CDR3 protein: CASSPRMGAGGPQREETQYF
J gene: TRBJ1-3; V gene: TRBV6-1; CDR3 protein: CASSIYRGPGNTIYF
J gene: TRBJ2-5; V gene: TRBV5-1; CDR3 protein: CASSLAITTSGGAETQYF
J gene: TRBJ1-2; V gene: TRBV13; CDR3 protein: CASSFHFRGQKSYGYTF
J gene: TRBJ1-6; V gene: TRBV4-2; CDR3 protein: CASSQVWGQENSPLHF
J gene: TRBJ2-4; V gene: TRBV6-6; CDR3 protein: CASSYSELAKNIQYF
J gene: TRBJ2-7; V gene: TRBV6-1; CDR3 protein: CASSVGQGVYNEQYF
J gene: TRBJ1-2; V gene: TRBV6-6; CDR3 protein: CASSGLQGQGYTF
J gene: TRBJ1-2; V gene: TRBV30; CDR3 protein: CAWSRAVAGYTF
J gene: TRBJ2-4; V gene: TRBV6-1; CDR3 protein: CAGSPRTGVNIQYF
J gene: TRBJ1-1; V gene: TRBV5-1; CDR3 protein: CASSLVGGTTEAFF
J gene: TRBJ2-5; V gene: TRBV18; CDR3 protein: CASSPQETQYF
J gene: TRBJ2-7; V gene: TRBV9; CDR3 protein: CASTNGSSGSQYF
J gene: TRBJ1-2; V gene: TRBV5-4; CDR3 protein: CASSLDRATYGYTF
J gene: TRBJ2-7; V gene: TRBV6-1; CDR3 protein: CASSEAFIPYEQYF
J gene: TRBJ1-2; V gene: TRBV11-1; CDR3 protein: CASSRDRGYGYTF
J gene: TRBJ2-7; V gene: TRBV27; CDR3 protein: CASSFLGDEQYF
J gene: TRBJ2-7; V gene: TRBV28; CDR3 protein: CASSEGRQEHYEQYF